These T cell receptor beta chains were read from a single sample in a study of OX40 agonist ivuxolimab in advanced cancers. Sequencing was performed with immunoSEQ multiplex PCR; in TCRdb, only in-frame clones are kept and a portion is missing. The sample yields roughly 97,000 clones, roughly nine tenths seen once. This specimen was CD4+ or CD8+ T cells sorted from blood, taken in a trial of the OX40 agonist ivuxolimab. The receptors here all came from an adult with an advanced solid tumor such as melanoma, head and neck, liver or kidney cancer. The CDR3 runs from the conserved cysteine through the conserved F or W. D genes are given only for firm matches. Size tells how often a clone was seen (once, few, many) or the class of an expanded clone, and some rows leave it out.

-	-	TRBV4-2	TRBJ1-2	CASSRSGGINYGYTF	TGTGCCAGCAGCCGTAGCGGGGGAATTAACTATGGCTACACCTTC
-	TRBD1	TRBV10-2	TRBJ2-7	CASATGEWSYEQYF	TGCGCCAGCGCGACAGGGGAGTGGTCCTACGAGCAGTACTTC
-	-	TRBV6-1	TRBJ2-7	CASSALLMGYEQYF	TGTGCCAGCAGTGCTCTCCTTATGGGCTACGAGCAGTACTTC
-	TRBD2	TRBV2	TRBJ2-1	CASRATSDTYNEQFF	TGTGCCAGCAGGGCGACTAGCGACACCTACAATGAGCAGTTCTTC
-	-	TRBV19	TRBJ1-3	CASSTSAGNTIYF	TGTGCCAGTTCTACCAGCGCTGGAAACACCATATATTTT
-	TRBD1	TRBV19	TRBJ1-6	CASSVGQGGNSPLHF	TGTGCCAGTAGTGTCGGACAGGGGGGAAATTCACCCCTCCACTTT
-	TRBD1	TRBV7-2	TRBJ1-5	CASSLATGIGNQPQHF	TGTGCCAGCAGCTTAGCGACAGGGATTGGCAATCAGCCCCAGCATTTT
few	-	TRBV6-1	TRBJ1-4	CASRDRLGEKLFF	TGTGCCAGCAGGGACCGCTTGGGGGAAAAACTGTTTTTT
-	TRBD2	TRBV11-1	TRBJ2-7	CASSLSPTSGIYEQYF	TGTGCCAGCAGCTTATCTCCAACGAGCGGGATCTACGAGCAGTACTTC
-	-	TRBV5-1	TRBJ2-3	CASTRSLLQGPSTDTQYF	TGCGCCAGCACCAGAAGCCTCCTACAGGGACCCAGCACAGATACGCAGTATTTT
-	-	TRBV29-1	TRBJ1-1	CSVTLLSEETEAFF	TGCAGCGTCACATTGTTAAGCGAGGAGACTGAAGCTTTCTTT
-	-	TRBV15	TRBJ1-1	CATSRAGGTEAFF	TGTGCCACCAGCAGAGCGGGGGGGACTGAAGCTTTCTTT
-	TRBD1	TRBV19	TRBJ2-7	CASSIGQGTYEQYF	TGTGCCAGTAGTATCGGACAGGGCACCTACGAGCAGTACTTC
-	TRBD1	TRBV7-3	TRBJ2-2	CASSLTGANTGELFF	TGTGCCAGCAGTCTAACAGGGGCGAACACCGGGGAGCTGTTTTTT
-	-	TRBV18	TRBJ1-3	CASSTLDVRNSGNTIYF	TGTGCCAGCTCAACCCTAGACGTTAGGAACTCTGGAAACACCATATATTTT
-	TRBD2	TRBV5-4	TRBJ2-2	CASSPGTSGFTGELFF	TGTGCCAGCAGCCCGGGGACTAGCGGGTTCACCGGGGAGCTGTTTTTT
-	TRBD2	TRBV6-6	TRBJ2-7	CASSHGEGGYEQYF	TGTGCCAGCAGTCATGGGGAGGGAGGTTACGAGCAGTACTTC
-	-	TRBV4-2	TRBJ2-2	CASSQGVGTFAGELFF	TGTGCCAGCAGCCAAGGGGTAGGGACCTTTGCCGGGGAGCTGTTTTTT
once	-	TRBV2	TRBJ2-7	CASSDLPVSYEQYF	TGTGCCAGCAGTGATCTCCCAGTTTCCTACGAGCAGTACTTC
-	-	TRBV9	TRBJ2-5	CASSVNGGGQETQYF	TGTGCCAGCAGCGTAAACGGTGGGGGGCAAGAGACCCAGTACTTC
-	TRBD1	TRBV7-3	TRBJ2-2	CASSLNGQGVGELFF	TGTGCCAGCAGCTTAAACGGACAGGGGGTCGGGGAGCTGTTTTTT
-	-	TRBV5-1	TRBJ2-2	CASSLGANTGELFF	TGCGCCAGCAGCTTGGGAGCCAACACCGGGGAGCTGTTTTTT
-	-	TRBV30	TRBJ2-7	CAWSGTVYEQYF	TGTGCCTGGAGTGGGACAGTATACGAGCAGTACTTC
-	TRBD1	TRBV19	TRBJ2-7	CASTPGTGFYEQYF	TGTGCCAGTACCCCCGGGACAGGATTTTACGAGCAGTACTTC
-	TRBD1	TRBV19	TRBJ1-5	CASSERQGNQPQHF	TGTGCCAGTAGTGAACGACAGGGGAATCAGCCCCAGCATTTT
-	TRBD1	TRBV7-2	TRBJ2-7	CASKKGTGGGDEQYF	TGTGCCAGCAAAAAGGGGACAGGGGGCGGGGACGAGCAGTACTTC
-	-	TRBV7-6	TRBJ2-3	CASSNLPVDTQYF	TGTGCCAGCAGCAACCTCCCTGTAGATACGCAGTATTTT
-	-	TRBV7-2	TRBJ2-1	CASSLQRGENEQFF	TGTGCCAGCAGCTTACAGCGAGGGGAGAATGAGCAGTTCTTC
-	TRBD2	TRBV4-1	TRBJ2-1	CASSRRLAEVYNEQFF	TGCGCCAGCAGCCGTAGACTAGCGGAGGTCTACAATGAGCAGTTCTTC
-	-	TRBV6-5	TRBJ2-7	CASRERGSYEQYF	TGTGCCAGCAGGGAGAGGGGATCCTACGAGCAGTACTTC
-	-	TRBV6-6	TRBJ2-7	CASSKTRFHEQYF	TGTGCCAGCAGCAAGACTAGGTTCCACGAGCAGTACTTC
few	-	TRBV7-9	TRBJ1-1	CASSLEFGAFF	TGTGCCAGCAGCTTAGAATTCGGTGCTTTCTTT
-	TRBD2	TRBV4-1	TRBJ2-7	CASSQDRAGLASEQYF	TGCGCCAGCAGCCAAGATAGGGCGGGACTAGCAAGCGAGCAGTACTTC
-	-	TRBV7-9	TRBJ1-1	CASSFGTPWGYTEAFF	TGTGCCAGCAGCTTCGGGACACCGTGGGGGTACACTGAAGCTTTCTTT
-	-	TRBV27	TRBJ1-5	CASSLSAGMGQPQHF	TGTGCCAGCAGTTTATCAGCAGGGATGGGGCAGCCCCAGCATTTT
-	-	TRBV5-4	TRBJ2-1	CASSLAGPNNEQFF	TGTGCCAGCAGCTTGGCGGGGCCGAACAATGAGCAGTTCTTC
once	TRBD2	TRBV30	TRBJ2-5	CAWNSAGTSGRARETQYF	TGTGCCTGGAATAGTGCCGGGACTAGCGGGAGGGCTAGAGAGACCCAGTACTTC
-	-	TRBV18	TRBJ1-1	CASSKDGNTEAFF	TGTGCCAGCTCAAAGGACGGGAACACTGAAGCTTTCTTT
-	-	TRBV5-5	TRBJ2-2	CASSELALSTGELFF	TGTGCCAGCAGCGAACTAGCCCTAAGCACCGGGGAGCTGTTTTTT
-	TRBD1	TRBV29-1	TRBJ2-7	CSVGQGRGYEQYF	TGCAGCGTTGGACAGGGGCGAGGGTACGAGCAGTACTTC
-	TRBD2	TRBV7-3	TRBJ2-6	CASSFLSGLAASSGANVLTF	TGTGCCAGCAGCTTCCTCTCTGGACTAGCGGCAAGCTCTGGGGCCAACGTCCTGACTTTC
-	-	TRBV5-1	TRBJ2-7	CASSPGTTQAEQYF	TGCGCCAGCAGCCCCGGGACCACCCAGGCCGAGCAGTACTTC
-	-	TRBV5-4	TRBJ1-2	CASSFGAGYTF	TGTGCCAGCAGCTTCGGGGCTGGCTACACCTTC
-	-	TRBV11-1	TRBJ1-1	CASSRTEGGPEAFF	TGTGCCAGCAGCCGGACCGAGGGGGGACCTGAAGCTTTCTTT
-	-	TRBV19	TRBJ1-2	CASTAGSYGYTF	TGTGCCAGTACGGCAGGATCCTATGGCTACACCTTC
-	TRBD2	TRBV11-3	TRBJ2-1	CASSLEREAYNEQFF	TGTGCCAGCAGCTTAGAACGGGAGGCCTACAATGAGCAGTTCTTC
few	-	TRBV2	TRBJ2-1	CASSDSQGSNEQFF	TGTGCCAGCAGTGATAGCCAGGGTTCCAATGAGCAGTTCTTC
-	-	TRBV9	TRBJ2-3	CASSVVGQADTQYF	TGTGCCAGCAGCGTAGTAGGCCAGGCAGATACGCAGTATTTT
once	-	TRBV20-1	TRBJ1-1	CSARTSTEAFF	TGCAGTGCTAGAACCTCGACTGAAGCTTTCTTT
-	TRBD2	TRBV4-1	TRBJ2-3	CASSRGLADTDTQYF	TGCGCCAGCAGCCGGGGACTAGCGGACACAGATACGCAGTATTTT
-	-	TRBV16	TRBJ2-3	CASGGSDTQYF	TGTGCCAGCGGGGGATCAGATACGCAGTATTTT
-	-	TRBV27	TRBJ2-7	CASSLYSGVSYEQYF	TGTGCCAGCAGTTTATATTCTGGGGTCTCCTACGAGCAGTACTTC
few	-	TRBV29-1	TRBJ1-1	CSAESRGLGTEAFF	TGCAGCGCCGAATCCCGGGGGCTAGGCACTGAAGCTTTCTTT
-	-	TRBV7-2	TRBJ2-2	CASRPKAGELFF	TGTGCCAGCAGACCAAAGGCCGGGGAGCTGTTTTTT
-	TRBD1	TRBV27	TRBJ2-7	CASSLFRGRDGEQYF	TGTGCCAGCAGTTTATTCAGGGGGCGGGATGGCGAGCAGTACTTC
once	-	TRBV13	TRBJ1-2	CASSLLAGLGPNYGYTF	TGTGCCAGCAGCTTATTAGCAGGGCTGGGCCCTAACTATGGCTACACCTTC
-	TRBD1	TRBV5-1	TRBJ2-7	CASSTGTGRFSYEQYF	TGCGCCAGCAGTACCGGGACAGGACGATTCTCCTACGAGCAGTACTTC
-	-	TRBV6-1	TRBJ1-2	CASSEKLGAGYGYTF	TGTGCCAGCAGTGAAAAGCTGGGGGCGGGCTATGGCTACACCTTC
once	TRBD1	TRBV19	TRBJ1-5	CASTKGGGGGAGNQPQHF	TGTGCCAGTACCAAGGGAGGTGGAGGGGGCGCGGGCAATCAGCCCCAGCATTTT
-	-	TRBV25-1	TRBJ1-4	CASSEGLRGATNEKLFF	TGTGCCAGCAGTGAAGGTCTCCGAGGGGCAACTAATGAAAAACTGTTTTTT